The TCR beta chain described here comes from a study of regulatory and conventional T cells in RAG deficiency. Genomic DNA came from blood regulatory T cells gated CD4+ CD25-high CD127-low. As concerns this clone: Its antigen remains unknown.

Data came from immunoSEQ multiplex PCR; TCRdb stores just in-frame clones and leaves some out. The data contain about 30,000 clones, around nine tenths of them singletons. This CDR3 comprises 12 residues. Germline V gene lookup returns CDR1 KGHSH and CDR2 LQKENI. The V end was cut by 4 bases, the J end by 0 bases, with 3 bases between. Findings and caveats of the study: Other subsets showed 9 to 10-fold reductions, but Treg unique TCR beta sequences fell about 100-fold in these patients. In Omenn syndrome, Treg and Tconv repertoires overlapped >75%. These Omenn syndrome Treg sorts may hold peripherally activated cells instead. Shannon entropy was markedly lower and Simpson indices higher in RAG-deficient patients than control T-cell subsets.

This same sample was also taken into another study, of regulatory T cells. This second report adds: The PCR used 52 TRBV and 13 TRBJ primers.

The sequence was collected from a human donor in good health. V gene TRBV18 combines with J gene TRBJ2-5; D is uncertain. Sequencing was performed on Tregs sorted from blood. The CDR3 DNA reads as TGTGCCAGCTCACACAACCAAGAGACCCAGTACTTC. The encoded protein is CASSHNQETQYF. The whole variable domain, remainder taken from reference TRBV18 and TRBJ2-5, is NAGVMQNPRHLVRRRGQEARLRCSPMKGHSHVYWYRQLPEEGLKFMVYLQKENIIDESGMPKERFSAEFPKEGPSILRIQQVVRGDSAAYFCASSHNQETQYFGPGTRLLVL.